These T cell receptor beta chains were read from a single sample in a study of blood T cell repertoires in COVID-19. Clones were sequenced by immunoSEQ multiplex PCR, and TCRdb holds only the in-frame ones, with some missing. The table records 100,000 to 150,000 clones, approximately 84% of them present only once. Input material: peripheral blood. These receptors came from a man in his 60s with acute or convalescent COVID-19. Both conserved end residues are part of each CDR3. D genes are given only for firm matches. A clone size is listed for some rows: how often the clone was seen (once, few, many), or a class if it is expanded.

CDR3nt	CDR3aa	d_gene	abundance	j_gene	v_gene
TGCGCCAGCAGCTTGGGCAGGGGACCAGATACGCAGTATTTT	CASSLGRGPDTQYF	NA	NA	TRBJ2-3	TRBV5-1
TGCGCCAGCAGCCTCGTGACAGGGACACTTGAAAAACTGTTTTTT	CASSLVTGTLEKLFF	TRBD1	NA	TRBJ1-4	TRBV4-1
TGTGCCAGCAGTTACTCGTGGCGGGAGAGCTACGAGCAGTACTTC	CASSYSWRESYEQYF	TRBD2	NA	TRBJ2-7	TRBV6-5
TGTGCCAGCAGCTTGGAGGGGGATACGCAGTATTTT	CASSLEGDTQYF	NA	once	TRBJ2-3	TRBV5-6
TGTGCCAGCAGCCCACTAGCGGGGAGCTCCTACGAGCAGTACTTC	CASSPLAGSSYEQYF	TRBD2	NA	TRBJ2-7	TRBV9
TGCGCCAGCCGAGGGGGTGCCTACGAGCAGTACTTC	CASRGGAYEQYF	NA	NA	TRBJ2-7	TRBV10-2
TGTGCCAGCAGCGTCAGCGGGAGCGCGGAGACCCAGTACTTC	CASSVSGSAETQYF	TRBD2	NA	TRBJ2-5	TRBV9
TGCAGTGCTACCAGGAACACTGAAGCTTTCTTT	CSATRNTEAFF	NA	NA	TRBJ1-1	TRBV20-1
TGTGCCAGCAGGACCAGGGGGGACGGAGTTCAGCCCCAGCATTTT	CASRTRGDGVQPQHF	TRBD1	NA	TRBJ1-5	TRBV2
TGTGCCAGCAGCTTAGACGGTCTGAGGACTCATCGAGAGCAGTACTTC	CASSLDGLRTHREQYF	NA	NA	TRBJ2-7	TRBV11-2
TGTGCCAGCAGTATGTCCCGGCGGGGTAATCAGCCCCAGCATTTT	CASSMSRRGNQPQHF	NA	NA	TRBJ1-5	TRBV6-5
TGCAGCGTTGGGCGGGAATACGAGCAGTACTTC	CSVGREYEQYF	NA	NA	TRBJ2-7	TRBV29-1
TGTGCCAGCTCACCAGGGCGGGGGAGCTCCTACGAGCAGTACTTC	CASSPGRGSSYEQYF	TRBD2	NA	TRBJ2-7	TRBV18
TGTGCCAGCAGCGCAGGTACCGGGACTAACACAGATACGCAGTATTTT	CASSAGTGTNTDTQYF	TRBD2	NA	TRBJ2-3	TRBV9
TGTGCCAGCAGCCCCCAACTAGCTTCTACAGATACGCAGTATTTT	CASSPQLASTDTQYF	NA	few	TRBJ2-3	TRBV7-8
TGTGCCAGCAGCGCTAAGCGGCTTAGCGGCAACAATGAGCAGTTCTTC	CASSAKRLSGNNEQFF	NA	NA	TRBJ2-1	TRBV5-4
TGTGCCAGCAGCCAAGATCGGACAGGGCTACGGGATAGCACTGAAGCTTTCTTT	CASSQDRTGLRDSTEAFF	TRBD1	NA	TRBJ1-1	TRBV14
TGTGCCAGCACCATGGACAGGAGGAACACCGGGGAGCTGTTTTTT	CASTMDRRNTGELFF	TRBD1	NA	TRBJ2-2	TRBV6-5
TGTGCCACCAGTGACCCAAAGTGGGGGGTCACCGGGGAGCTGTTTTTT	CATSDPKWGVTGELFF	NA	few	TRBJ2-2	TRBV24-1
TGTGCCTGGCGGACAGGCCTAAACATTCAGTACTTC	CAWRTGLNIQYF	TRBD1	NA	TRBJ2-4	TRBV30
TGTGCCAGTAGTATAGAGCCCCCCTCTCTAGCGGGAGGAGGCGATACGCAGTATTTT	CASSIEPPSLAGGGDTQYF	TRBD2	NA	TRBJ2-3	TRBV19
TGTGCCAGCACCCAAACCCAGGGGGCCAACGTCCTGACTTTC	CASTQTQGANVLTF	NA	NA	TRBJ2-6	TRBV2
TGTGCCAGCAGTCTTAACCGGGACTCTAGCAATCAGCCCCAGCATTTT	CASSLNRDSSNQPQHF	NA	NA	TRBJ1-5	TRBV27
TGCGCCAGCAGCTTAAACAGGGGGCAGAACTATGGCTACACCTTC	CASSLNRGQNYGYTF	TRBD1	few	TRBJ1-2	TRBV5-1
TGTGCCAGCAGTCAATCTCAGCGGGGGCCTCAAGAGACCCAGTACTTC	CASSQSQRGPQETQYF	TRBD2	NA	TRBJ2-5	TRBV5-4
TGTGCCAGCTCACCAGGACAGTACCCTCCTTCTGAAGCTTTCTTT	CASSPGQYPPSEAFF	NA	NA	TRBJ1-1	TRBV18
TGTGCCAGCAGCTTACGTGCAGGGCTCGAGACCCAGTACTTC	CASSLRAGLETQYF	NA	NA	TRBJ2-5	TRBV7-3
TGCGCCAGCAGCTCCGGGATCATCAACGAGCAGTACTTC	CASSSGIINEQYF	NA	NA	TRBJ2-7	TRBV5-1
TGCGCCAGCAGCCGGCCGGGACAGGGATACGAGCAGTACTTC	CASSRPGQGYEQYF	TRBD1	NA	TRBJ2-7	TRBV5-1
TGCGCCAGCAGCTTGGAAGGACAGAACTATGGCTACACCTTC	CASSLEGQNYGYTF	NA	NA	TRBJ1-2	TRBV5-1
TGTGCCAGCAGCTGGAGGGACAGGAACACTGAAGCTTTCTTT	CASSWRDRNTEAFF	TRBD1	few	TRBJ1-1	TRBV5-8
TGTGCCAGCAGCGAACTCGGACAGATCGCCTATGGCTACACCTTC	CASSELGQIAYGYTF	NA	NA	TRBJ1-2	TRBV2
TGTGCCAGCAGCCTCAATGTACGACTAGCGGGGTCCGGGGAGCTGTTTTTT	CASSLNVRLAGSGELFF	TRBD2	once	TRBJ2-2	TRBV5-6
TGTGCCAGCAGCTCCGGGACAGGGGGGAATTCACCCCTCCACTTT	CASSSGTGGNSPLHF	TRBD1	NA	TRBJ1-6	TRBV9
TGTGCCAGCAGTTTAAGGGGATACGAGCAGTACTTC	CASSLRGYEQYF	NA	many	TRBJ2-7	TRBV27
TGTGCCAGCACCTCCGGGGTGGGGGGGGATGGCTACACCTTC	CASTSGVGGDGYTF	NA	NA	TRBJ1-2	TRBV28
TGTGCCAGCAGCAGAAGTAGCGGGAGGAGATCCTACGAGCAGTACTTC	CASSRSSGRRSYEQYF	TRBD2	few	TRBJ2-7	TRBV13
TGTGCCAGCAGCTTGTCGGGGACAAGTTCACCCCTCCACTTT	CASSLSGTSSPLHF	NA	NA	TRBJ1-6	TRBV11-2
TGTGCCAGCAGTGTTTCAGGGGGCGAAACTGAAGCTTTCTTT	CASSVSGGETEAFF	TRBD1	NA	TRBJ1-1	TRBV25-1
TGTGCCAGCAGAGAGAGCCTAGCGGGTTCCTACGAGCAGTACTTC	CASRESLAGSYEQYF	TRBD2	NA	TRBJ2-7	TRBV2
TGTGCCAGCAGTGGCGGGACCGGGACTAGCGGGAGAGGACCGTGGGAGACCCAGTACTTC	CASSGGTGTSGRGPWETQYF	TRBD2	NA	TRBJ2-5	TRBV6-1
TGCGCCAGCAGCTTGCAAGGCGGGACAACTAATGAAAAACTGTTTTTT	CASSLQGGTTNEKLFF	NA	NA	TRBJ1-4	TRBV5-1
TGTGCCTGGAGTGCGGGAAACACCATATATTTT	CAWSAGNTIYF	NA	NA	TRBJ1-3	TRBV30
TGTGCCAGCAGCCCAAATTACAGGTTTGTGCAGTACTTC	CASSPNYRFVQYF	NA	NA	TRBJ2-7	TRBV12-3/TRBV12-4
TGTGCCAGCAGTGGCGAGCGGGGGGCCTGGGAGCAGTACTTC	CASSGERGAWEQYF	TRBD2	few	TRBJ2-7	TRBV2
TGTGCCAGTAGTAACGATGGACAGGGGAGAGAGACCCAGTACTTC	CASSNDGQGRETQYF	TRBD1	NA	TRBJ2-5	TRBV19
TGTGCCAGTAGCCGGGACAGAATGAACACTGAAGCTTTCTTT	CASSRDRMNTEAFF	TRBD1	NA	TRBJ1-1	TRBV19
TGCGCCAGCAGCTTTTTAAAAACAGGGGACGAGCAGTACTTC	CASSFLKTGDEQYF	TRBD1	NA	TRBJ2-7	TRBV5-1